This entry lists 31 T cell receptor beta chains sequenced from one sample in a study of cytotoxic CD8 clonotypes in ibrutinib-treated CLL (dated by TCRdb to the early 2020s). The sample's time point label, in plain terms: approximately 25 months on ibrutinib. The library was generated by the immunoSEQ multiplex PCR assay. TCRdb provides this immuneACCESS table in a form limited to in-frame rearrangements. Some clones are lacking; in checked studies, under half of them reflect an unresolved V gene, and why the rest are absent is not known. For this sample there are 45,000 to 65,000 clones; less than 90% appear just once. The top ten constitute around 21% of the sample. The starting material was PBMCs, obtained after 24 months of ibrutinib treatment. All receptors come from a human donor with chronic lymphocytic leukemia.

The chain carries TRBV7-9 and TRBJ2-7, with TRBD2 matching 11 bases. The trim removed 5 bases at V and 7 bases at J, leaving 10 bases unmatched. Germline CDR1 is SEHNR and CDR2 is FQNEAQ (reference sequence). The CDR3 contains 15 residues. The CDR3 protein is CASSGGTSGGGEQYF. The CDR3 DNA reads TGTGCCAGCAGCGGCGGGACTAGCGGAGGCGGGGAGCAGTACTTC.

This chain joins TRBV21-1 and TRBJ1-1. TRBV21-1 is flagged as a pseudogene. The CDR3 covers 14 residues. CDR3 in amino acids: CASSKDHPSTEAFF. In nucleotides, the CDR3 is TGTGCCAGCAGCAAAGATCACCCTAGCACTGAAGCTTTCTTT.

The genes are TRBV2 and TRBJ1-2, with TRBD1 as a possible D gene (5 bases). CDR1 is SNHLY and CDR2 is FYNNEI in the germline V gene. The ends were cut back, 8 bases at V and 8 bases at J, with 21 bases in the middle. The CDR3 is 14 amino acids. This CDR3 reads CASWSLRGRSGYTF. The CDR3, as DNA: TGTGCCAGCTGGAGTCTACGGGGGAGGTCGGGCTACACCTTC.

The chain carries TRBV5-1 and TRBJ2-5; D is perhaps TRBD1 or TRBD2 (5 bases each). Looked up from germline, CDR1 is SGHRS and CDR2 is YFSETQ. Trimming took off 5 bases at V and 3 bases at J, with 5 bases between the two ends. The CDR3 is made up of 11 amino acids. Written as DNA, the CDR3 is TGCGCCAGCAGGGGGGAAGAGACCCAGTACTTC. Its translation is CASRGEETQYF.

The chain couples TRBV9 to TRBJ2-1; 10 bases match TRBD2. CDR3 length: 18 amino acids. Germline CDR1 is SGDLS and CDR2 is YYNGEE. J lost 5 bases, V lost 4 bases, and 15 bases had no gene match. The CDR3 sequence is CASSPDVRAGGRDNEQFF. CDR3 DNA: TGTGCCAGCAGCCCCGACGTGCGAGCGGGAGGGCGGGACAATGAGCAGTTCTTC. The whole variable domain, remainder taken from reference TRBV9 and TRBJ2-1, is DSGVTQTPKHLITATGQRVTLRCSPRSGDLSVYWYQQSLDQGLQFLIQYYNGEERAKGNILERFSAQQFPDLHSELNLSSLELGDSALYFCASSPDVRAGGRDNEQFFGPGTRLTVL.

This chain uses TRBV19 with TRBJ2-2, with D possibly being TRBD1 (6 bases). Germline assignment: CDR1 LNHDA and CDR2 SQIVND (reference sequence). V lost 4 bases to trimming and J lost 0 bases, with 12 bases between them. The CDR3 is 16 residues long. CDR3 region: CASSRGHLTNTGELFF. The CDR3 coding sequence is TGTGCCAGTAGTAGGGGACATCTTACGAACACCGGGGAGCTGTTTTTT.

CDR3 sequence reads: CASSISQPRDYGYTF. CDR3 sequence (DNA): TGTGCCAGTAGTATCTCCCAACCGAGGGACTATGGCTACACCTTC. The chain combines TRBV19 with TRBJ1-2; D is uncertain. V shed 3 bases and J shed 3 bases, with 14 bases lying between them. Germline CDR1 LNHDA, CDR2 SQIVND (reference sequence). The CDR3 loop spans 15 amino acids.

V is TRBV27 and J is TRBJ2-1; D not resolved. The CDR3 has 12 amino acids. Germline lookup yields CDR1 MNHEY and CDR2 SMNVEV (reference sequence). Trimming removed 4 bases at V and 10 bases at J, with 11 bases between. CDR3 residues: CASSSAPSEQFF. In DNA, the CDR3 is TGTGCCAGCAGTTCCGCCCCCTCGGAGCAGTTCTTC.

V is TRBV5-6 and J is TRBJ2-1, with D perhaps matching TRBD1 (5 bases). The CDR3 contains 15 residues. Germline V lookup: CDR1 SGHDT, CDR2 YYEEEE. V lost 1 base to trimming and J lost 0 bases, with 8 bases between them. CDR3 sequence: CASSLSGFSYNEQFF. The CDR3 coding sequence is TGTGCCAGCAGCTTGTCAGGGTTCTCCTACAATGAGCAGTTCTTC.

The chain combines TRBV6-1 with TRBJ2-7; 7 nucleotides align to TRBD2. The J segment lost 3 bases and the V segment lost 4 bases, leaving 6 bases of the junction unmatched. This CDR3 comprises 14 residues. Germline assignment: CDR1 MNHNS and CDR2 SASEGT. The CDR3 nucleotides are TGTGCCAGCAGTGTTGGACTAGACCGCTACGAGCAGTACTTC. Protein sequence: CASSVGLDRYEQYF.

In its sample, this clone was seen once. J is TRBJ1-2 and V is TRBV30; TRBD1 aligns across 9 bases. V lost 3 bases and J lost 6; bases outside the gene matches: 5. This CDR3 has 13 amino acids. In germline, CDR1 is GTSNPN, CDR2 SVGIG (reference sequence). CDR3 nucleotides: TGTGCCTGGAGCGGGACAGGGCTAAATGGCTACACCTTC. Translated: CAWSGTGLNGYTF.

This chain joins TRBV13 and TRBJ2-2; 10 bases are shared with TRBD2. V lost 7 bases and J lost 6; bases outside the gene matches: 8. Germline V lookup: CDR1 PRHDT, CDR2 FYEKMQ (reference sequence). This CDR3 comprises 15 residues. CDR3 sequence (DNA): TGTGCCAGCAACATATTTAGCGGGAGGTCCGGGGAGCTGTTTTTT. Translating gives CASNIFSGRSGELFF.

The rearrangement uses TRBV7-2 and TRBJ2-3; no clear D gene. The CDR3 length is 15 residues. Trimming pared 1 base from V and 0 bases from J, leaving 8 bases between. The germline gives CDR1 SGHTA, CDR2 FQGNSA. The CDR3 here is CASSLDGRSTDTQYF. The CDR3, as DNA: TGTGCCAGCAGCTTAGACGGGCGGAGCACAGATACGCAGTATTTT.

V usage is TRBV19 and J usage is TRBJ2-3, with D perhaps matching TRBD1 (7 bases). Germline V gives CDR1 LNHDA, CDR2 SQIVND (reference sequence). The CDR3 contains 16 residues. Trimming took off 1 base at V and 5 bases at J, with 16 bases between the two ends. The CDR3 bases are TGTGCCAGTAGTATAGGAGGGGGCAGGGGAGGAGATACGCAGTATTTT. Translated: CASSIGGGRGGDTQYF. Full variable domain (remainder filled in from reference TRBV19 and TRBJ2-3): DGGITQSPKYLFRKEGQNVTLSCEQNLNHDAMYWYRQDPGQGLRLIYYSQIVNDFQKGDIAEGYSVSREKKESFPLTVTSAQKNPTAFYLCASSIGGGRGGDTQYFGPGTRLTVL.

The V gene is TRBV7-3, the J gene TRBJ2-1, with TRBD1 matching 7 bases. Germline V CDR1 and CDR2: SGHTA, FQGTGA. Trimming at V came to 6 bases and at J to 1 base, leaving 9 bases not matched to a gene. The CDR3 runs to 16 residues. Here the CDR3 reads CASSQQGTRSYNEQFF. The CDR3 nucleotides are TGTGCCAGCAGTCAACAGGGGACCCGATCCTACAATGAGCAGTTCTTC.

This rearrangement joins TRBV4-1 to TRBJ1-2; a possible D gene is TRBD1 (6 bases). Trimming removed 4 bases from V and 7 bases from J, with 25 bases in between. This CDR3 region has 17 residues. CDR1 is MGHRA and CDR2 is YSYEKL in the germline V gene. CDR3 sequence reads: CASSLLRIQGRVAGYTF. In DNA form, the CDR3 reads TGCGCCAGCAGCCTCCTACGAATACAGGGCAGGGTCGCTGGCTACACCTTC.

The chain uses TRBV5-1 and TRBJ2-1, with D tentatively TRBD1 or TRBD2 (6 bases each). V dropped 2 bases and J dropped 6 bases, with 18 bases sitting between them. This CDR3 is built from 16 residues. From germline, CDR1 is SGHRS and CDR2 YFSETQ. In nucleotides, the CDR3 is TGCGCCAGCAGCTTCGAGCCCGGGAGAGGGGGCAATGAGCAGTTCTTC. Its protein product is CASSFEPGRGGNEQFF.

The V call is TRBV30, the J call TRBJ2-1, with 7 bases matching TRBD2. Unmatched junction bases numbered 4, after V lost 2 bases and J lost 0 bases. In germline, CDR1 is GTSNPN, CDR2 SVGIG (reference sequence). This CDR3 has 15 amino acids. In nucleotides, the CDR3 is TGTGCCTGGAGTTCCACTAGCGTCTCCTACAATGAGCAGTTCTTC. Translation: CAWSSTSVSYNEQFF.

V is TRBV27 and J is TRBJ2-7; D gene uncertain. Trimming stripped 6 bases from V and 7 bases from J, with 10 bases between. Germline loops: CDR1 MNHEY, CDR2 SMNVEV (reference sequence). The CDR3 length is 11 residues. The CDR3 DNA reads TGTGCCAGCAGCCCCGAAGCTGAGCAGTACTTC. It specifies CASSPEAEQYF.

V gene TRBV20-1 combines with J gene TRBJ1-2; D call uncertain. Trimming left V 6 bases short and J 5 bases short, with 4 bases between. Germline V CDR1 and CDR2: DFQATT, SNEGSKA (reference sequence). This CDR3 has 9 amino acids. CDR3 in DNA: TGCAGTGCCATTTATGGCTACACCTTC. Translation gives CSAIYGYTF.

The genes are TRBV7-2 and TRBJ2-1, with D possibly matching TRBD1 (6 bases). Germline V gene lookup returns CDR1 SGHTA and CDR2 FQGNSA. Trimming left V 5 bases short and J 4 bases short, with 15 bases between. The CDR3 covers 15 residues. CDR3 residues: CASSRPGHGYNEQFF. The DNA for the CDR3 is TGTGCCAGCAGCCGGCCGGGACACGGTTACAATGAGCAGTTCTTC. The entire variable domain, with the rest obtained from reference TRBV7-2 and TRBJ2-1, is as follows: GAGVSQSPSNKVTEKGKDVELRCDPISGHTALYWYRQSLGQGLEFLIYFQGNSAPDKSGLPSDRFSAERTGGSVSTLTIQRTQQEDSAVYLCASSRPGHGYNEQFFGPGTRLTVL.

The chain employs TRBV5-1 and TRBJ2-7; 9 nucleotides line up with TRBD1. V dropped 4 bases and J dropped 7; count of bases not matched to a gene: 12. The CDR3 sequence is 15 residues long. From germline, CDR1 is SGHRS and CDR2 YFSETQ. CDR3 sequence reads: CASSHAGTGPNEQYF. Written as DNA, the CDR3 is TGCGCCAGCAGCCACGCCGGGACAGGGCCGAATGAGCAGTACTTC.

CDR3 loop: CATATSGKGSEQFF. DNA of the CDR3: TGTGCCACTGCGACTAGCGGGAAAGGAAGTGAGCAGTTCTTC. The rearrangement links TRBV10-3 to TRBJ2-1; 11 bases map to TRBD2. The length of the CDR3 is 14 residues. The V gene's germline CDR1 is ENHRY and CDR2 SYGVKD. The V and J ends lost 10 bases and 9 bases, in that order; junction bases with no gene match: 11.

V is TRBV5-1 and J is TRBJ2-7; tentatively, D is TRBD1 (6 bases). The V end lost 2 bases, the J end lost 0 bases, and 12 bases lay between the germline ends. Germline-derived CDR1 and CDR2 are SGHRS and YFSETQ. The CDR3 length is 15 residues. The CDR3 sequence: CASSFRDTISYEQYF. CDR3 DNA: TGCGCCAGCAGCTTCCGGGACACGATCTCCTACGAGCAGTACTTC.

V and J are TRBV2 and TRBJ1-3, with a tentative D call TRBD1 (5 bases). This CDR3 comprises 16 residues. V was pared by 3 bases and J by 0 bases, with 12 bases between. Per germline, CDR1 SNHLY and CDR2 FYNNEI. The CDR3 nucleotides read TGTGCCAGCAGTGAGCAGGGAGTCAGCTCTGGAAACACCATATATTTT. Protein sequence: CASSEQGVSSGNTIYF.

J is TRBJ2-1 and V is TRBV7-8; 9 nucleotides agree with TRBD2. The CDR3 runs to 17 residues. The V gene end was trimmed by 1 base and the J gene end by 4 bases; junction bases not matched to a gene: 8. The germline V gene has CDR1 SGHVS and CDR2 FQNEAQ. The CDR3 DNA reads as TGTGCCAGCAGCTTAGAGGCGGCGGGAGGGTGGTACAATGAGCAGTTCTTC. This encodes CASSLEAAGGWYNEQFF.

This rearrangement joins TRBV30 to TRBJ1-4, with 9 nucleotides matching TRBD1. Looked up from germline, CDR1 is GTSNPN and CDR2 is SVGIG (reference sequence). V trimming: 5 bases; J trimming: 8 bases; junction bases outside the gene matches: 6. This CDR3 is 13 amino acids long. DNA for the CDR3: TGTGCCTGGGGAAGGGACAGGGAAGAAAAACTGTTTTTT. Its translation: CAWGRDREEKLFF.

This clone was counted a single time. J is TRBJ2-2 and V is TRBV5-6, with 14 positions matching TRBD2. From germline, CDR1 is SGHDT and CDR2 YYEEEE. There are 16 residues in the CDR3. The J segment lost 5 bases and the V segment lost 4 bases, leaving 4 bases of the junction unmatched. The CDR3 DNA reads as TGTGCCAGCAGCCCGGGGACTAGCGGGAGAACCGGGGAGCTGTTTTTT. Translating gives CASSPGTSGRTGELFF.

The rearrangement links TRBV2 to TRBJ2-5; no reliable D call. This CDR3 spans 13 amino acids. Germline V gene sequence: CDR1 SNHLY, CDR2 FYNNEI. The V end was cut by 8 bases, the J end by 1 base, with 11 bases between. CDR3 nucleotides: TGTGCCAGCCGGATAGCCGTCCAAGAGACCCAGTACTTC. Translating gives CASRIAVQETQYF.

The chain uses TRBV10-1 and TRBJ2-3; no clear D gene. This CDR3 spans 12 amino acids. CDR1 and CDR2 from the germline V gene are WNHNN and SYGVQD (reference sequence). The germline V and J ends were trimmed by 7 bases and 11 bases, with 16 bases remaining between them. CDR3 DNA sequence: TGCGCCAGCAATGGACCCGAGTATATGCAGTATTTT. Translation: CASNGPEYMQYF.

J is TRBJ1-2 and V is TRBV2; D gene ambiguous. The CDR3 is made up of 12 amino acids. The germline gives CDR1 SNHLY, CDR2 FYNNEI. Trimming took 4 bases from V and 8 from J, leaving 11 bases between them. CDR3 nucleotide sequence: TGTGCCAGCAGTGTTCGCGATTGGGGCTACACCTTC. This encodes CASSVRDWGYTF.